Below are 6 T cell receptor beta chains sequenced from a single sample in a study of OX40 agonist ivuxolimab in advanced cancers. Assay: immunoSEQ multiplex PCR; the TCRdb copy retains only in-frame clones and omits some. The repertoire holds around 15,000 clones, with 77% as singletons. Sequenced here: CD4+ or CD8+ T cells sorted from blood, sampled in a trial of the OX40 agonist ivuxolimab. These TCRs come from an adult with an advanced solid tumor such as melanoma, head and neck, liver or kidney cancer.

This clone was seen only once. The chain links TRBV7-8 to TRBJ2-3; D gene ambiguous. CDR1 is SGHVS, CDR2 FQNEAQ, per germline. The CDR3 runs 14 residues. V shed 3 bases and J shed 4 bases, with 11 bases lying between them. The CDR3 here is CASSLQAPPDTQYF. The CDR3 DNA sequence: TGTGCCAGCAGCTTGCAGGCCCCTCCAGATACGCAGTATTTT.

The V gene is TRBV6-1, the J gene TRBJ1-1, with D unclear. Deletions cut 3 bases from V and 2 bases from J, with 7 bases between. The germline V gene encodes CDR1 MNHNS and CDR2 SASEGT. There are 13 residues in the CDR3. This CDR3 reads CASSDLSNTEAFF. The DNA for the CDR3 is TGTGCCAGCAGTGATCTATCCAACACTGAAGCTTTCTTT.

The genes are TRBV6-5 and TRBJ1-1; D is ambiguous. The CDR3 is 13 amino acids. Per the germline V gene, CDR1 is MNHEY and CDR2 is SVGAGI. The V end was cut by 2 bases, the J end by 1 base, with 5 bases between. CDR3: CASSYTKNTEAFF. For the CDR3, the DNA is TGTGCCAGCAGTTACACCAAGAACACTGAAGCTTTCTTT.

The chain links TRBV27 to TRBJ1-5; D perhaps matches TRBD1 (5 bases). Germline assignment: CDR1 MNHEY and CDR2 SMNVEV (reference sequence). The CDR3 consists of 18 residues. V was shortened by 5 bases and J by 2 bases, with 22 bases between the two germline ends. The CDR3 DNA reads TGTGCCAGCAGTCAAATTGGGGCCAATGGGCACGGCAATCAGCCCCAGCATTTT. Its translation: CASSQIGANGHGNQPQHF.

The chain carries TRBV6-1 and TRBJ2-7, with TRBD1 matching 12 bases. Germline assignment: CDR1 MNHNS and CDR2 SASEGT. CDR3 length: 15 residues. Trimming at V came to 2 bases and at J to 3 bases, leaving 2 bases not matched to a gene. The CDR3 here is CASSERDRGRYEQYF. CDR3 coding DNA: TGTGCCAGCAGTGAACGGGACAGGGGGCGCTACGAGCAGTACTTC.

The rearrangement uses TRBV9 and TRBJ2-2; 9 bases are shared with TRBD2. V was pared by 1 base and J by 2 bases, with 3 bases of the junction left unmatched. This CDR3 spans 16 amino acids. Germline V gives CDR1 SGDLS, CDR2 YYNGEE. The CDR3 spells CASSVSLAGNTGELFF. The CDR3 coding sequence is TGTGCCAGCAGCGTAAGTCTAGCGGGAAACACCGGGGAGCTGTTTTTT.